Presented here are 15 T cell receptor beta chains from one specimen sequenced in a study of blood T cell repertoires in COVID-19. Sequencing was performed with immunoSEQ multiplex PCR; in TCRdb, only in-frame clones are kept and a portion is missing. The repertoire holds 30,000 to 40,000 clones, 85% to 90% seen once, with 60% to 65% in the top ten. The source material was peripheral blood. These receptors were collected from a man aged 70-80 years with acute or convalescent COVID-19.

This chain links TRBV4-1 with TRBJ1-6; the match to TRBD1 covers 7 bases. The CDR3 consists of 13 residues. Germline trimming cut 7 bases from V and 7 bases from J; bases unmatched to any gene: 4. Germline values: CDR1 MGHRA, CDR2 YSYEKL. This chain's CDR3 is CASMGQRNSPLHF. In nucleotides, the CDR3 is TGCGCCAGCATGGGACAGAGAAATTCACCCCTCCACTTT.

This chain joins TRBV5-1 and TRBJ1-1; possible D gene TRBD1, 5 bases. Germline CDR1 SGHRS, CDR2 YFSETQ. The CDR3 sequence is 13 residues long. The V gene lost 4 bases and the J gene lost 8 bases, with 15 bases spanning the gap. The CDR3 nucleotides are TGCGCCAGCAGCACGGGGACTTTAGGGGAAGCTTTCTTT. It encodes CASSTGTLGEAFF.

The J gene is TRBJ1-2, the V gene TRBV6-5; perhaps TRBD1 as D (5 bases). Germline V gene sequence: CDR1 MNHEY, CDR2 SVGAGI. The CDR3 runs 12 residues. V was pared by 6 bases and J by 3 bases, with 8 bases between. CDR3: CASRRGDYGYTF. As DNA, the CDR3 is TGTGCCAGCAGACGGGGGGACTATGGCTACACCTTC.

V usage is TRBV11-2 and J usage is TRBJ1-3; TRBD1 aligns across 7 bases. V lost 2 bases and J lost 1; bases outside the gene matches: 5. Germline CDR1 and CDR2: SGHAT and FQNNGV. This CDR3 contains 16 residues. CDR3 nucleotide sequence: TGTGCCAGCAGCTTATTCACAGGGGAGTCTGGAAACACCATATATTTT. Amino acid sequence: CASSLFTGESGNTIYF. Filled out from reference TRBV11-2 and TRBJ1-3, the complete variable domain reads EAGVAQSPRYKIIEKRQSVAFWCNPISGHATLYWYQQILGQGPKLLIQFQNNGVVDDSQLPKDRFSAERLKGVDSTLKIQPAKLEDSAVYLCASSLFTGESGNTIYFGEGSWLTVV.

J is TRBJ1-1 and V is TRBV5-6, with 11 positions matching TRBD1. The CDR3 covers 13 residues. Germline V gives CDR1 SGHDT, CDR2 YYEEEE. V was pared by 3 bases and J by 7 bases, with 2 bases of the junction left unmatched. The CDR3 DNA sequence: TGTGCCAGCAGCTGGGGACAGGGGGTTGAAGCTTTCTTT. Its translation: CASSWGQGVEAFF.

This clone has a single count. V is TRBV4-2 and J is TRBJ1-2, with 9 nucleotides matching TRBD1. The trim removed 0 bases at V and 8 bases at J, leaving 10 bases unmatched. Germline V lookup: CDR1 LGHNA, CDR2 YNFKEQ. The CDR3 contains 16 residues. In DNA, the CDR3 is TGTGCCAGCAGCCAAGATAACTCGGACAGGGGAAGGGGCTACACCTTC. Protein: CASSQDNSDRGRGYTF.

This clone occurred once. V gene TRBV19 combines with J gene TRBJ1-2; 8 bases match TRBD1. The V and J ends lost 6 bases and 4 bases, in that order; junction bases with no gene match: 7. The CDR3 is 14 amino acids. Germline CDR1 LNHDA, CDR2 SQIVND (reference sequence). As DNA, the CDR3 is TGTGCCAGTAGGGGGGACAGGAAGCTCTATGGCTACACCTTC. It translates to CASRGDRKLYGYTF.

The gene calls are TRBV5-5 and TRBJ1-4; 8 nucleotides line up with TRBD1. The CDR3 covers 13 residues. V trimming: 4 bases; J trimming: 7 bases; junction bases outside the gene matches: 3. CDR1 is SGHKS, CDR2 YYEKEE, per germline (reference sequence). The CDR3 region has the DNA TGTGCCAGCAGCGTAACAGGGGGTGAAAAACTGTTTTTT. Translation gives CASSVTGGEKLFF.

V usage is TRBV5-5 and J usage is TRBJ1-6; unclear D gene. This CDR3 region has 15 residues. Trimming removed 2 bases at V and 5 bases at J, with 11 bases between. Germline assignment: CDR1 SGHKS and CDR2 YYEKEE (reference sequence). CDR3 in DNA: TGTGCCAGCAGCTTATACAGCGGGGATAATTCACCCCTCCACTTT. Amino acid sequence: CASSLYSGDNSPLHF.

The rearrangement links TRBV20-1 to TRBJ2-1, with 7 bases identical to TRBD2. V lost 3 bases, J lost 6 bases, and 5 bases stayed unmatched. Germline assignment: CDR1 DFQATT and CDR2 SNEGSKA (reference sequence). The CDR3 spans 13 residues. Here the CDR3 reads CSASWDYLNEQFF. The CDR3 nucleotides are TGCAGTGCTAGTTGGGACTACCTCAATGAGCAGTTCTTC.

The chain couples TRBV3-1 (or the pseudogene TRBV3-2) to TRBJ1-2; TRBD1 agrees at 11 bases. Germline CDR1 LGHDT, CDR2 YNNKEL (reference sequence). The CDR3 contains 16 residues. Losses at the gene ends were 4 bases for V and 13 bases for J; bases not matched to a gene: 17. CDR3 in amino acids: CASSRRTGGPYLNSTF. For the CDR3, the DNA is TGTGCCAGCAGCCGTCGGACAGGGGGCCCCTATCTAAATAGCACCTTC.

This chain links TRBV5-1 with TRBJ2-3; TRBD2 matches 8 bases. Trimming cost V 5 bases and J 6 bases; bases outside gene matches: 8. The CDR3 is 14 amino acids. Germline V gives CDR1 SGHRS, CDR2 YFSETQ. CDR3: CASRTSVELDTQYF. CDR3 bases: TGCGCCAGCAGGACTAGCGTGGAGCTTGATACGCAGTATTTT.

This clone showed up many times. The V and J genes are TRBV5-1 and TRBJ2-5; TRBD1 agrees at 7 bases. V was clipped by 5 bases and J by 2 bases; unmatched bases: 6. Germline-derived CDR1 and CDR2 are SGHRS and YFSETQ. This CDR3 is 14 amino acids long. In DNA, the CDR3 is TGCGCCAGCAGTTCCGGGACAGCACAAGAGACCCAGTACTTC. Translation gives CASSSGTAQETQYF.

CDR3 region: CASSLAGLNTGELFF. DNA of the CDR3: TGCGCCAGCAGCTTGGCAGGGTTGAACACCGGGGAGCTGTTTTTT. J is TRBJ2-2 and V is TRBV5-1; maybe TRBD1 (5 bases). Germline CDR1 and CDR2: SGHRS and YFSETQ. V was clipped by 0 bases and J by 1 base, with 7 bases between them. The CDR3 spans 15 residues. The whole variable domain, filled in from reference TRBV5-1 and TRBJ2-2, reads KAGVTQTPRYLIKTRGQQVTLSCSPISGHRSVSWYQQTPGQGLQFLFEYFSETQRNKGNFPGRFSGRQFSNSRSEMNVSTLELGDSALYLCASSLAGLNTGELFFGEGSRLTVL.

Written as DNA, the CDR3 is TGTGCCAGCAGTGGCCGTGGAGGGGGCAACACTGAAGCTTTCTTT. As protein: CASSGRGGGNTEAFF. The chain combines TRBV6-2 or TRBV6-3 with TRBJ1-1; 7 bases map to TRBD1. The germline V gene encodes CDR1 MNHEY and CDR2 SVGEGT. CDR3 length equals 15 residues. The trim removed 5 bases at V and 2 bases at J, leaving 8 bases unmatched.